This T cell receptor beta chain was recorded in a study of Tregs in tolerant kidney transplant recipients. Background on the study: Related graft donors supplied nonmyeloablative bone marrow transplants, and mixed chimerism was transient.

Unstimulated Tregs (CD4+CD25+CD127-) and CD4+CD25- non-Tregs were sorted from PBMCs. For this clone: Antigen specificity is unknown.

TCRdb's copy holds only in-frame clones and misses some; the assay was immunoSEQ multiplex PCR. Found here are about 69,000 clones, less than 90% of them singletons; the top ten hold roughly 0.4%. The CDR3 runs to 14 residues. V trimming: 3 bases; J trimming: 2 bases; junction bases outside the gene matches: 1. The germline CDR1 and CDR2 sequences are SGHTA and FQGTGA. Whole-study results and caveats: Tolerant patients' donor-specific Tregs expanded beyond overall Tregs, suggesting antigen-driven growth. Nucleotide sequences could not be compared across some patients' samples due to primer changes.

V usage is TRBV7-3 and J usage is TRBJ2-1, with 7 positions matching TRBD2. The starting material was CD4+ T cells from blood, obtained before the transplant. The TCR sequence derives from a human donor who received a combined kidney and bone marrow transplant. The DNA of the CDR3 is TGTGCCAGCAGCTTTGCGGGAGCCTACAATGAGCAGTTCTTC. This translates into CASSFAGAYNEQFF. The variable domain in full, with the rest retrieved from reference TRBV7-3 and TRBJ2-1, is GAGVSQTPSNKVTEKGKYVELRCDPISGHTALYWYRQSLGQGPEFLIYFQGTGAADDSGLPNDRFFAVRPEGSVSTLKIQRTERGDSAVYLCASSFAGAYNEQFFGPGTRLTVL.